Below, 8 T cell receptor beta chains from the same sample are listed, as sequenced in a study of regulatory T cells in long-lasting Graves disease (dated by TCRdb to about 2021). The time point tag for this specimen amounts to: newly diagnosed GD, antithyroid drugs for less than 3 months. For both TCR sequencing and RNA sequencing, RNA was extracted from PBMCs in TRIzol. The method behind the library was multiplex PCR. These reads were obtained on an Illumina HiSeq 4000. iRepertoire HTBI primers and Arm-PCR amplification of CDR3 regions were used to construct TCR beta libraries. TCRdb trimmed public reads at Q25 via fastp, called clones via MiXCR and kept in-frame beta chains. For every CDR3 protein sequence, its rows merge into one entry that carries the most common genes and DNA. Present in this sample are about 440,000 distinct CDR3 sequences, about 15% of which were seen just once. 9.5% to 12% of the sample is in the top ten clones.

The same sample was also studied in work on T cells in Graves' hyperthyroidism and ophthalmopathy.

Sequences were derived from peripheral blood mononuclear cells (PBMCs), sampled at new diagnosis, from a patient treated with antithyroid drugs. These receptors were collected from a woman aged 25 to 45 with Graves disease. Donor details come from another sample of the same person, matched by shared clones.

CDR3 amino acids: CASSAGTSTTNEKLFF. CDR3 in DNA: TGTGCCAGCAGCGCCGGGACGTCCACAACTAATGAAAAACTGTTTTTT. The chain couples TRBV9 to TRBJ1-4, with D perhaps matching TRBD1 (5 bases). CDR3 length: 16 residues. Germline loops: CDR1 SGDLS, CDR2 YYNGEE. V lost 3 bases to trimming and J lost 0 bases, with 12 bases between them.

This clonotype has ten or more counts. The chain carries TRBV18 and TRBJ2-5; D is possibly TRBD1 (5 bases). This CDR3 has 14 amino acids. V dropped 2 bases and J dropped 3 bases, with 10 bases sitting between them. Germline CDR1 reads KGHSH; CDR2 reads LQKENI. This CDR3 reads CASSPMQGEETQYF. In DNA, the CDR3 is TGTGCCAGCTCACCAATGCAGGGTGAAGAGACCCAGTACTTC.

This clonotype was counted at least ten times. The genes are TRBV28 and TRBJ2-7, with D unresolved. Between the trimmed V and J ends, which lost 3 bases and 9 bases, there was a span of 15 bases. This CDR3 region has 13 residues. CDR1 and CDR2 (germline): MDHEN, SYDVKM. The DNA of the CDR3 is TGTGCCAGCAGTTTCGAGGTTTTGACGAGGCAGTACTTC. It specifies CASSFEVLTRQYF.

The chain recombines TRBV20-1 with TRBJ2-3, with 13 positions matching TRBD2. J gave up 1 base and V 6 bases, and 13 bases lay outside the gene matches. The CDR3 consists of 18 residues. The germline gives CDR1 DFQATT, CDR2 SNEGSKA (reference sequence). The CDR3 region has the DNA TGCAGTGCCCGGGGGGGACTAGCGGGACCCCAAGGCACAGATACGCAGTATTTT. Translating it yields CSARGGLAGPQGTDTQYF.

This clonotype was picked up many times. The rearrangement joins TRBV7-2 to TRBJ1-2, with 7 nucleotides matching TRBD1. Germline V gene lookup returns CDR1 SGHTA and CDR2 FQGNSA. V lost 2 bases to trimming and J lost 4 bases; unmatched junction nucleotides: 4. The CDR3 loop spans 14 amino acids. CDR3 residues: CASSLHRGGYGYTF. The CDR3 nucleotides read TGTGCCAGCAGCTTACACAGGGGTGGCTATGGCTACACCTTC. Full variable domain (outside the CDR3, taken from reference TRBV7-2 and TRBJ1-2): GAGVSQSPSNKVTEKGKDVELRCDPISGHTALYWYRQSLGQGLEFLIYFQGNSAPDKSGLPSDRFSAERTGGSVSTLTIQRTQQEDSAVYLCASSLHRGGYGYTFGSGTRLTVV.

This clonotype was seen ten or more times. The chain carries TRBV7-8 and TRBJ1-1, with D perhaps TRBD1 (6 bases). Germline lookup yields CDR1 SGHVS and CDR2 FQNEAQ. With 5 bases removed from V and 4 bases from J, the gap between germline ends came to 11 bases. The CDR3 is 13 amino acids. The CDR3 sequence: CASSAGQFTEAFF. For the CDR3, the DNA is TGTGCCAGCAGCGCGGGACAATTCACTGAAGCTTTCTTT.

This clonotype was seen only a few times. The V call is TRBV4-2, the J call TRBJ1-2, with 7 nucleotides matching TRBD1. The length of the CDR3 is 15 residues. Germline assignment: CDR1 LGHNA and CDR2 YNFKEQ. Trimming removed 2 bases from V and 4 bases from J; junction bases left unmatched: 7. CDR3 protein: CASSQKQGSSYGYTF. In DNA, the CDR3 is TGTGCCAGCAGCCAAAAACAGGGGAGCTCCTATGGCTACACCTTC.

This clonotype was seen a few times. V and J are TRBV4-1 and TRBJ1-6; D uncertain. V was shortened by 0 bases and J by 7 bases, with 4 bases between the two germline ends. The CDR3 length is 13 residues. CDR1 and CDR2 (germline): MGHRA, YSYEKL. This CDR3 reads CASSQDRNSPLHF. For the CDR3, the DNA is TGCGCCAGCAGCCAAGATCGAAATTCACCCCTCCACTTT.